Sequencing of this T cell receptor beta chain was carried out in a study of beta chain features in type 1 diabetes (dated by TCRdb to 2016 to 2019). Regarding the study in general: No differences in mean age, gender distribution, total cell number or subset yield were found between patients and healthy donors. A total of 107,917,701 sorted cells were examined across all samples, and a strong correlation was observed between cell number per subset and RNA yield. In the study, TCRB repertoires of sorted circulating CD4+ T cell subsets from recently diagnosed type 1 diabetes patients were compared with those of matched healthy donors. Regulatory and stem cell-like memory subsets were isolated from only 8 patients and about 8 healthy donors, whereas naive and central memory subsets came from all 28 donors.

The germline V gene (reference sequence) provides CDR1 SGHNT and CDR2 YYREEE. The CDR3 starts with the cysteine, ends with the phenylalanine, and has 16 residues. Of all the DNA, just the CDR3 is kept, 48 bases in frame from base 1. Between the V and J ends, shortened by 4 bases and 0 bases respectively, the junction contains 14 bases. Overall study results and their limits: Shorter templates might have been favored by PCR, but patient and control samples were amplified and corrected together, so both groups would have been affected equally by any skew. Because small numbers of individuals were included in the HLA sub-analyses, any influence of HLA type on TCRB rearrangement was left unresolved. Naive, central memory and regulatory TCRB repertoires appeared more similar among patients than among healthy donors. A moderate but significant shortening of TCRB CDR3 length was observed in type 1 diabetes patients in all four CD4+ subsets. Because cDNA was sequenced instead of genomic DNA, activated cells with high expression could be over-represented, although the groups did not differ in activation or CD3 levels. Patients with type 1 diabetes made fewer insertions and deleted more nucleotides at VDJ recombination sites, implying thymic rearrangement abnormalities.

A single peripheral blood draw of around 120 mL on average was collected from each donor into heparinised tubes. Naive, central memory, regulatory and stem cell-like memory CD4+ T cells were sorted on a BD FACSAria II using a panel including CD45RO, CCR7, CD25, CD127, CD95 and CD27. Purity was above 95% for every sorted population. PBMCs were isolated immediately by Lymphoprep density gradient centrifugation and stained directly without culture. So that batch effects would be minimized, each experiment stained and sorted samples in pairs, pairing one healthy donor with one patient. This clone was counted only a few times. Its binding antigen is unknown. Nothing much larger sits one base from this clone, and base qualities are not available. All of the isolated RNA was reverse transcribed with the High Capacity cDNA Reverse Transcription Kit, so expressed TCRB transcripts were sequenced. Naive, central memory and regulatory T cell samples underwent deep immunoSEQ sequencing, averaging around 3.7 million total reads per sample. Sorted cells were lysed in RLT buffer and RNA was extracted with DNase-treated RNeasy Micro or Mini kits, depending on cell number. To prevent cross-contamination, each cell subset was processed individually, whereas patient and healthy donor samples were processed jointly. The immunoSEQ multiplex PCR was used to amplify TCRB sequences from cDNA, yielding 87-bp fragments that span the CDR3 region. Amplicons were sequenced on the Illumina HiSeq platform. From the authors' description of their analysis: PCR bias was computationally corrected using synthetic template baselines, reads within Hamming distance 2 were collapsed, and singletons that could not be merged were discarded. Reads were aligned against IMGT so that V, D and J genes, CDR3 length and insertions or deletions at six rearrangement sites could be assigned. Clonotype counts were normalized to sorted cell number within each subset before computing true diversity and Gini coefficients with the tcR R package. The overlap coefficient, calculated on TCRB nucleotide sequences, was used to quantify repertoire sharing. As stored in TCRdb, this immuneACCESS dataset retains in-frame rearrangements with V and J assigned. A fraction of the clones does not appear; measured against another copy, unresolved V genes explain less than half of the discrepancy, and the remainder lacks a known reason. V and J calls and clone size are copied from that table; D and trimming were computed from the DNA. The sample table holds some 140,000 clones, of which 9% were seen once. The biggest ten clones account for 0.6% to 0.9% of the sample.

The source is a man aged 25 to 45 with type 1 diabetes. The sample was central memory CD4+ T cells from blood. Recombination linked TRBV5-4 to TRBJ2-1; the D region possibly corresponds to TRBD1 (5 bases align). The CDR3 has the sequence CASSIFGANSYNEQFF. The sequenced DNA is TGTGCCAGCAGCATCTTTGGGGCCAACTCCTACAATGAGCAGTTCTTC.